Below are 15 T cell receptor beta chains sequenced from a single sample in a study of response to subunit inactivated influenza vaccine. TCRdb reprocessed the RT-PCR reads via MiXCR and lists one record per CDR3 protein. Of over 400,000 distinct CDR3 sequences detected, 10% to 15% appear once; the ten largest clones hold under 15%. The sequencing here drew on PBMCs from blood, taken 45 days after vaccination. The receptors here all came from a middle-aged man who received an inactivated influenza vaccine.

The chain employs TRBV6-1 and TRBJ2-7; possible D gene TRBD1, 5 bases. CDR3 length: 14 residues. Germline assignment: CDR1 MNHNS and CDR2 SASEGT. V was cut by 3 bases and J by 4 bases, with 13 bases left in between. The CDR3 nucleotides read TGTGCCAGCAGTGATTTGTCAGGGAAGTACGAGCAGTACTTC. Protein sequence: CASSDLSGKYEQYF.

This rearrangement joins TRBV11-2 to TRBJ1-2; TRBD1 might be the D (6 bases). V dropped 4 bases and J dropped 4 bases, with 10 bases sitting between them. Germline lookup yields CDR1 SGHAT and CDR2 FQNNGV. The CDR3 covers 13 residues. CDR3 sequence (DNA): TGTGCCAGCAGCTCGACAGGCCCCTATGGCTACACCTTC. It codes for CASSSTGPYGYTF. The whole variable domain, filled in from reference TRBV11-2 and TRBJ1-2, reads EAGVAQSPRYKIIEKRQSVAFWCNPISGHATLYWYQQILGQGPKLLIQFQNNGVVDDSQLPKDRFSAERLKGVDSTLKIQPAKLEDSAVYLCASSSTGPYGYTFGSGTRLTVV.

The rearrangement uses TRBV11-2 and TRBJ2-2; the match to TRBD1 covers 10 bases. The CDR3 totals 17 residues. Germline-derived CDR1 and CDR2 are SGHAT and FQNNGV. J was trimmed by 4 bases and V by 5 bases; bases with no gene match: 10. The CDR3 protein is CASSNVGTGASTGELFF. As DNA, the CDR3 is TGTGCCAGCAGCAACGTAGGGACAGGGGCTTCCACCGGGGAGCTGTTTTTT.

The genes are TRBV6-5 and TRBJ2-3; D is uncertain. CDR1 is MNHEY and CDR2 is SVGAGI in the germline V gene. There are 14 residues in the CDR3. The V end was cut by 0 bases, the J end by 0 bases, with 4 bases between. CDR3 protein: CASSYSTSTDTQYF. The DNA for the CDR3 is TGTGCCAGCAGTTACTCGACGAGCACAGATACGCAGTATTTT.

The sample holds a few counts of this clonotype. The V gene is TRBV29-1, the J gene TRBJ1-3; D not certain. The CDR3 consists of 13 residues. Germline loops: CDR1 SQVTM, CDR2 ANQGSEA. Trimming pared 2 bases from V and 1 base from J, leaving 6 bases between. CDR3 DNA sequence: TGCAGCGTTGAAATGGGGTCTGGAAACACCATATATTTT. Residues: CSVEMGSGNTIYF.

The chain carries TRBV9 and TRBJ2-2; D is perhaps TRBD1 (6 bases). V lost 1 base to trimming and J lost 0 bases, with 13 bases between them. The CDR3 runs 17 residues. CDR1 is SGDLS and CDR2 is YYNGEE in the germline V gene. The CDR3 DNA reads TGTGCCAGCAGCGTATCCTTAGGACAGACGAACACCGGGGAGCTGTTTTTT. This translates into CASSVSLGQTNTGELFF. The variable domain in full, with the rest retrieved from reference TRBV9 and TRBJ2-2, is DSGVTQTPKHLITATGQRVTLRCSPRSGDLSVYWYQQSLDQGLQFLIQYYNGEERAKGNILERFSAQQFPDLHSELNLSSLELGDSALYFCASSVSLGQTNTGELFFGEGSRLTVL.

In this sample, this clonotype turned up many times. The genes are TRBV12-3 or TRBV12-4 and TRBJ2-5; weak D call: TRBD2 (6 bases). The V end was cut by 0 bases, the J end by 5 bases, with 13 bases between. The CDR3 consists of 15 residues. The CDR3 DNA is TGTGCCAGCAGTTTAGCGCTGCACCGGGGGGAGACCCAGTACTTC. Translation gives CASSLALHRGETQYF.

This chain connects TRBV7-2 to TRBJ2-3; TRBD1 matches at 8 bases. With V trimmed by 5 bases and J by 3 bases, 13 bases remained unmatched. CDR3 length: 17 residues. CDR1 SGHTA and CDR2 FQGNSA come from the germline V gene. The CDR3 nucleotides read TGTGCCAGCAGCCGGATTGACAGGGGACTCACTACAGATACGCAGTATTTT. Translating it yields CASSRIDRGLTTDTQYF.

This rearrangement joins TRBV2 to TRBJ2-2; D is perhaps TRBD2 (6 bases). Germline V gene data show CDR1 as SNHLY and CDR2 as FYNNEI. V was trimmed by 11 bases and J by 6 bases, leaving 19 bases between them. CDR3 length: 14 amino acids. CDR3 amino acids: CACWGESASGELFF. As DNA, the CDR3 is TGTGCCTGCTGGGGGGAGTCAGCGTCCGGGGAGCTGTTTTTT. Based on the CDR3 plus reference TRBV2 and TRBJ2-2, the full variable domain is EPEVTQTPSHQVTQMGQEVILRCVPISNHLYFYWYRQILGQKVEFLVSFYNNEISEKSEIFDDQFSVERPDGSNFTLKIRSTKLEDSAMYFCACWGESASGELFFGEGSRLTVL.

The chain employs TRBV7-9 and TRBJ2-5; the match to TRBD1 covers 8 bases. This CDR3 has 15 residues. The V segment lost 5 bases and the J segment 5 bases; nucleotides outside the gene matches: 10. Germline CDR1 SEHNR, CDR2 FQNEAQ (reference sequence). As DNA, the CDR3 is TGTGCCAGCAGCCCCAACAGGGGGAGATCGGAGACCCAGTACTTC. It specifies CASSPNRGRSETQYF.

This chain connects TRBV6-1 to TRBJ2-1, with 13 bases fitting TRBD2. The CDR3 is 23 residues long. J lost 3 bases, V lost 5 bases, and 25 bases had no gene match. Germline assignment: CDR1 MNHNS and CDR2 SASEGT. The CDR3 loop reads CASSKRVSSFSGLAGEYYNEQFF. For the CDR3, the DNA is TGTGCCAGCAGTAAGCGGGTCTCGTCTTTCTCTGGACTAGCGGGGGAGTACTACAATGAGCAGTTCTTC.

The chain is built from TRBV29-1 and TRBJ2-7; 8 bases are a match to TRBD1. CDR1 is SQVTM, CDR2 ANQGSEA, per germline. The CDR3 is made up of 17 amino acids. The junction had 14 bases not matched to a gene; V was cut back by 3 bases and J by 1 base. The CDR3 nucleotides are TGCAGCGTTGAGTTAAGGACAGGGCAAGCTGCTTCCTACGAGCAGTACTTC. It codes for CSVELRTGQAASYEQYF.

The chain couples TRBV18 to TRBJ2-1, with 9 bases that match TRBD2. Germline loops: CDR1 KGHSH, CDR2 LQKENI. The CDR3 runs to 17 residues. Trimming took 0 bases from V and 1 from J; bases not matched to a gene: 4. The CDR3 sequence is CASSPPISGGSYNEQFF. The DNA of the CDR3 is TGTGCCAGCTCACCACCGATTAGCGGGGGATCCTACAATGAGCAGTTCTTC.

Only a few counts were recorded for this clonotype. V and J are TRBV20-1 and TRBJ2-1; tentatively, D is TRBD1 (6 bases). This CDR3 has 15 residues. Trimming left V 4 bases short and J 1 base short, with 14 bases between. Germline V gene data show CDR1 as DFQATT and CDR2 as SNEGSKA (reference sequence). The chain's CDR3 is CSAKWTARSYNEQFF. The CDR3 nucleotides are TGCAGTGCTAAATGGACAGCGAGGTCCTACAATGAGCAGTTCTTC.

This clonotype was detected a few times. V usage is TRBV6-2 or TRBV6-3 and J usage is TRBJ2-2; D may match TRBD1 or TRBD2 (5 bases each). V lost 7 bases to trimming and J lost 3 bases, with 18 bases between them. CDR3 size: 16 residues. Per the germline V gene, CDR1 is MNHEY and CDR2 is SVGEGT. CDR3 amino acids: CASMSSGTPHTGELFF. The CDR3 coding sequence is TGTGCCAGCATGTCATCGGGGACCCCTCACACCGGGGAGCTGTTTTTT.